These 30 T cell receptor beta chains share one sample of origin, sequenced in a study of cytomegalovirus exposure and HLA in healthy donors. The PCR employed 60 Vbeta primers together with 13 Jbeta primers. The data were produced by immunoSEQ multiplex PCR, yet TCRdb's version contains in-frame clones alone and is incomplete. The repertoire table contains around 100,000 clones. The sequencing input was PBMCs. The receptors were gathered from a man aged 25-40 years in good health and CMV-seronegative.

V gene TRBV5-1 combines with J gene TRBJ1-1; 7 nucleotides match TRBD1. The germline gives CDR1 SGHRS, CDR2 YFSETQ. The CDR3 extends over 16 amino acids. Trimming cost V 8 bases and J 2 bases; bases outside gene matches: 15. CDR3 DNA sequence: TGCGCCAGGGAGCCCCCAGGGGGGCAGGGCAACACTGAAGCTTTCTTT. It yields the protein CAREPPGGQGNTEAFF.

The J gene is TRBJ1-5, the V gene TRBV7-2; tentative D call: TRBD1 (5 bases). The CDR3 length is 15 residues. The V gene lost 5 bases and the J gene lost 2 bases, with 13 bases spanning the gap. Per germline, CDR1 SGHTA and CDR2 FQGNSA. CDR3 region: CASSQDARGNQPQHF. DNA for the CDR3: TGTGCCAGCAGCCAGGACGCCAGGGGCAATCAGCCCCAGCATTTT.

The CDR3: CASSLTGQNYGYTF. The CDR3 DNA reads TGTGCCAGCAGTTTGACAGGGCAGAACTATGGCTACACCTTC. The V call is TRBV28, the J call TRBJ1-2; 7 bases are a match to TRBD1. The CDR3 runs to 14 residues. CDR1 is MDHEN and CDR2 is SYDVKM in the germline V gene. The junction had 3 bases not matched to a gene; V was cut back by 3 bases and J by 2 bases.

The J gene is TRBJ1-1, the V gene TRBV23-1, with D possibly TRBD1 on 5 matching bases. TRBV23-1 is treated as an ORF (open reading frame) with a function not yet certain. The V end was cut by 4 bases, the J end by 0 bases, with 9 bases between. The CDR3 is 14 amino acids. CDR3 in amino acids: CASSPGGVNTEAFF. CDR3 bases: TGCGCCAGCAGTCCGGGAGGGGTGAACACTGAAGCTTTCTTT.

The chain combines TRBV5-1 with TRBJ1-1; D is possibly TRBD1 (5 bases). V was cut by 0 bases and J by 3 bases, with 9 bases left in between. This CDR3 region has 14 residues. Germline lookup yields CDR1 SGHRS and CDR2 YFSETQ. CDR3 protein: CASSLDGGYTEAFF. Written as DNA, the CDR3 is TGCGCCAGCAGCTTGGACGGGGGATACACTGAAGCTTTCTTT.

This CDR3 is CASSLQGAGAYGYTF. Here the CDR3 DNA reads TGTGCCAGCAGTTTACAGGGGGCCGGGGCGTATGGCTACACCTTC. The chain combines TRBV27 with TRBJ1-2; 8 bases match TRBD1. This CDR3 has 15 residues. From germline, CDR1 is MNHEY and CDR2 SMNVEV (reference sequence). V gave up 2 bases and J gave up 5 bases; unmatched junction bases: 7.

The chain links TRBV7-6 to TRBJ1-4; D call uncertain. V lost 6 bases to trimming and J lost 12 bases, with 20 bases between them. From germline, CDR1 is SGHVS and CDR2 FNYEAQ. The CDR3 covers 14 residues. The chain's CDR3 is CASSLGLAPGELFF. CDR3 in DNA: TGTGCCAGCAGTCTCGGCCTGGCCCCAGGTGAACTGTTTTTT.

The rearrangement links TRBV7-9 to TRBJ2-7; 11 bases line up with TRBD1. Germline assignment: CDR1 SEHNR and CDR2 FQNEAQ (reference sequence). The length of the CDR3 is 17 residues. J gave up 6 bases and V 1 base, and 11 bases lay outside the gene matches. The CDR3: CASSLELNADRGREQYF. The CDR3, as DNA: TGTGCCAGCAGCTTAGAGCTAAACGCGGACAGGGGGCGCGAGCAGTACTTC.

V is TRBV20-1 and J is TRBJ2-7, with D possibly TRBD1 on 5 matching bases. Trimming pared 6 bases from V and 7 bases from J, leaving 13 bases between. Germline lookup yields CDR1 DFQATT and CDR2 SNEGSKA (reference sequence). This CDR3 is built from 11 residues. The CDR3 nucleotides are TGCAGTGCCCGAAGGGGTCGGGAGCAGTACTTC. This encodes CSARRGREQYF.

V gene TRBV11-2 combines with J gene TRBJ2-5, with a weak D call TRBD1 (5 bases). Matching the DNA end better, TRBJ2-7 makes the J call doubtful. Germline V CDR1 and CDR2: SGHAT, FQNNGV. The CDR3 consists of 12 residues. CDR3 loop: CASSSGPLEQYF. The DNA for the CDR3 is TGTGCCAGCAGTTCAGGGCCCCTCGAGCAGTACTTC.

The gene calls are TRBV9 and TRBJ2-7; TRBD1 might be the D (5 bases). Trimming pared 0 bases from V and 0 bases from J, leaving 16 bases between. In germline, CDR1 is SGDLS, CDR2 YYNGEE. The CDR3 consists of 17 residues. CDR3 loop: CASSVAQGIVSSYEQYF. In DNA form, the CDR3 reads TGTGCCAGCAGCGTAGCCCAGGGAATTGTAAGCTCCTACGAGCAGTACTTC. The full variable domain, completed using reference TRBV9 and TRBJ2-7, is DSGVTQTPKHLITATGQRVTLRCSPRSGDLSVYWYQQSLDQGLQFLIQYYNGEERAKGNILERFSAQQFPDLHSELNLSSLELGDSALYFCASSVAQGIVSSYEQYFGPGTRLTVT.

CDR3: CASKSGYSGANVLTF. In nucleotides, the CDR3 is TGTGCCAGTAAATCAGGTTACTCTGGGGCCAACGTCCTGACTTTC. The chain uses TRBV19 and TRBJ2-6; D is unresolved. Germline V lookup: CDR1 LNHDA, CDR2 SQIVND (reference sequence). Deletions cut 7 bases from V and 0 bases from J, with 10 bases between. This CDR3 contains 15 residues.

The chain recombines TRBV18 with TRBJ2-7, with D perhaps TRBD1 (6 bases). The V end was cut by 1 base, the J end by 3 bases, with 19 bases between. Germline CDR1 and CDR2: KGHSH and LQKENI. CDR3 size: 17 residues. The CDR3 DNA is TGTGCCAGCTCACCACGACACCTCCGGGACATTGACTACGAGCAGTACTTC. Residues: CASSPRHLRDIDYEQYF.

The chain links TRBV29-1 to TRBJ2-1, with 9 nucleotides matching TRBD2. Trimming took 4 bases from V and 10 from J; bases not matched to a gene: 11. The germline V gene has CDR1 SQVTM and CDR2 ANQGSEA. The CDR3 contains 14 residues. The CDR3 loop is CSVAKASGAGEQFF. The CDR3 DNA reads TGCAGCGTTGCAAAAGCTAGCGGGGCGGGGGAGCAGTTCTTC.

Written as DNA, the CDR3 is TGTGCCAGCACACGGGGGGGATTAACAGATACGCAGTATTTT. It yields the protein CASTRGGLTDTQYF. This chain links TRBV5-5 with TRBJ2-3; TRBD2 matches 8 bases. The junction had 6 bases not matched to a gene; V was cut back by 6 bases and J by 3 bases. This CDR3 contains 14 residues. Germline values: CDR1 SGHKS, CDR2 YYEKEE (reference sequence).

The J gene is TRBJ2-1, the V gene TRBV4-2; 12 bases map to TRBD2. Germline V gene lookup returns CDR1 LGHNA and CDR2 YNFKEQ. The V segment lost 4 bases and the J segment 8 bases; nucleotides outside the gene matches: 6. The CDR3 consists of 15 residues. The CDR3, as DNA: TGTGCCAGCAGCCCCCTAGCGGGGGGGCTCTATGAGCAGTTCTTC. Translated, it gives CASSPLAGGLYEQFF.

The chain uses TRBV7-2 and TRBJ2-2; D is unresolved. There are 14 residues in the CDR3. Germline CDR1 SGHTA, CDR2 FQGNSA. The V end lost 2 bases, the J end lost 5 bases, and 9 bases lay between the germline ends. The CDR3 protein is CASSLPYLTGELFF. The CDR3 coding sequence is TGTGCCAGCAGCTTACCTTATCTAACCGGGGAGCTGTTTTTT. Full variable domain (missing parts from reference TRBV7-2 and TRBJ2-2): GAGVSQSPSNKVTEKGKDVELRCDPISGHTALYWYRQSLGQGLEFLIYFQGNSAPDKSGLPSDRFSAERTGGSVSTLTIQRTQQEDSAVYLCASSLPYLTGELFFGEGSRLTVL.

This rearrangement joins TRBV7-3 to TRBJ2-7; D is perhaps TRBD1 (5 bases). From germline, CDR1 is SGHTA and CDR2 FQGTGA. Trimming left V 6 bases short and J 5 bases short, with 14 bases between. The CDR3 is 13 residues long. The CDR3 here is CASSFVAGNEQYF. The CDR3 bases are TGTGCCAGCAGTTTCGTCGCAGGGAACGAGCAGTACTTC.

As concerns this clone: One junction end disagrees with the germline gene, perhaps due to a read error. The CDR3 here is CASNQVDSPNTYYGYTF. The CDR3 bases are TGTGCCAGCAACCAAGTGGACAGTCCCAATACCTACTATGGCTACACCTTC. The chain couples TRBV4-2 to TRBJ1-2, with D possibly TRBD1 on 6 matching bases. CDR1 is LGHNA, CDR2 YNFKEQ, per germline. The CDR3 is made up of 17 amino acids.

The V call is TRBV5-4, the J call TRBJ2-5; 11 bases map to TRBD2. The CDR3 loop spans 16 amino acids. Trimming at V came to 4 bases and at J to 1 base, leaving 6 bases not matched to a gene. Germline CDR1 is SGHNT and CDR2 is YYREEE (reference sequence). CDR3 loop: CASSLAGGRAQETQYF. The CDR3 nucleotides are TGTGCCAGCAGCCTAGCGGGGGGCCGGGCCCAAGAGACCCAGTACTTC.

A remark on this clone: The same CDR3 arises from other DNA sequences in this sample as well. This chain uses TRBV6-5 with TRBJ1-2, with D possibly TRBD1 on 5 matching bases. The V gene lost 4 bases and the J gene lost 5 bases, with 8 bases spanning the gap. The CDR3 has 12 amino acids. Germline values: CDR1 MNHEY, CDR2 SVGAGI. This chain's CDR3 is CASSWEGYGYTF. The CDR3 DNA is TGTGCCAGCAGTTGGGAGGGGTATGGCTACACCTTC.

This rearrangement joins TRBV6-5 to TRBJ1-4; 12 bases fit TRBD1. CDR3 size: 15 residues. Germline-derived CDR1 and CDR2 are MNHEY and SVGAGI. After removal of 8 bases from V and 8 bases from J, the junction contained 9 bases not matched to a gene. CDR3 region: CASLPTGTGGEKLFF. DNA of the CDR3: TGTGCCAGCCTCCCTACCGGGACAGGGGGCGAAAAACTGTTTTTT.

The chain links TRBV4-2 to TRBJ1-4; a possible D gene is TRBD1 (6 bases). Germline values: CDR1 LGHNA, CDR2 YNFKEQ. V was cut by 3 bases and J by 5 bases, with 13 bases left in between. The length of the CDR3 is 15 residues. The CDR3 spells CASSQAGVINEKLFF. In DNA, the CDR3 is TGTGCCAGCAGCCAGGCAGGGGTTATAAATGAAAAACTGTTTTTT.

The CDR3 sequence is CASSQDYGGASTDTQYF. CDR3 DNA: TGTGCCAGCAGCCAAGATTACGGGGGGGCTAGCACAGATACGCAGTATTTT. This chain joins TRBV14 and TRBJ2-3; 8 bases map to TRBD2. After removal of 0 bases from V and 0 bases from J, the junction contained 5 bases not matched to a gene. The CDR3 is made up of 17 amino acids. CDR1 and CDR2 (germline): SGHDN, FVKESK.

J is TRBJ2-1 and V is TRBV25-1; 13 bases line up with TRBD2. The J segment lost 4 bases and the V segment lost 8 bases, leaving 8 bases of the junction unmatched. The germline CDR1 and CDR2 sequences are MGHDK and SYGVNS. The CDR3 contains 16 residues. The CDR3 DNA is TGTGCCAGCGGCTCCCTGGGACTAGCGGGGTACAATGAGCAGTTCTTC. Translation gives CASGSLGLAGYNEQFF. The full variable domain, its missing parts supplied by reference TRBV25-1 and TRBJ2-1, is EADIYQTPRYLVIGTGKKITLECSQTMGHDKMYWYQQDPGMELHLIHYSYGVNSTEKGDLSSESTVSRIRTEHFPLTLESARPSHTSQYLCASGSLGLAGYNEQFFGPGTRLTVL.

As for this clone: At one end the junction does not follow the germline gene, possibly because of a read error. The same CDR3 arises from other DNA sequences in this sample as well. J is TRBJ1-2 and V is TRBV7-9, with D perhaps TRBD1 (6 bases). Germline CDR1 reads SEHNR; CDR2 reads FQNEAQ (reference sequence). There are 14 residues in the CDR3. The chain's CDR3 is CASSRGAGSYGYTF. DNA for the CDR3: TGCGCCAGCAGCCGGGGGGCTGGGAGCTATGGCTACACCTTC.

The V and J genes are TRBV11-3 and TRBJ2-7; the D is unclear. V lost 3 bases and J 0 bases, leaving 9 bases between the germline ends. This CDR3 region has 14 residues. The V gene's germline CDR1 is SGHNT and CDR2 YENEEA. CDR3 nucleotide sequence: TGTGCCAGCAGCTTTGTCAATAGCTCCTACGAGCAGTACTTC. Its protein product is CASSFVNSSYEQYF.

V gene TRBV2 combines with J gene TRBJ2-6; D remains unclear. Trimming stripped 3 bases from V and 0 bases from J, with 6 bases between. Per the germline V gene, CDR1 is SNHLY and CDR2 is FYNNEI. The CDR3 is 15 residues long. The CDR3 loop is CASSEALSGANVLTF. Here the CDR3 DNA reads TGTGCCAGCAGTGAGGCCCTCTCTGGGGCCAACGTCCTGACTTTC.

This chain connects TRBV7-2 to TRBJ2-1, with TRBD2 identical over 10 bases. V was clipped by 6 bases and J by 0 bases; unmatched bases: 8. Germline CDR1 and CDR2: SGHTA and FQGNSA. The CDR3 loop spans 17 amino acids. The CDR3 is CASSFSGGQSSYNEQFF. CDR3 in DNA: TGTGCCAGCAGTTTTAGCGGGGGGCAGAGCTCCTACAATGAGCAGTTCTTC.

The chain employs TRBV2 and TRBJ2-5, with 14 bases that match TRBD2. The junction had 6 bases not matched to a gene; V was cut back by 10 bases and J by 2 bases. CDR1 is SNHLY and CDR2 is FYNNEI in the germline V gene. The CDR3 consists of 15 residues. The CDR3 DNA reads as TGTGCCACGATAGGGACTAGCGGGGGACAAGAGACCCAGTACTTC. Protein sequence: CATIGTSGGQETQYF.